These T cell receptor beta chains were read from a single sample in a study of T cell responses to AZD1222 COVID-19 vaccine. The table came from immunoSEQ multiplex PCR; TCRdb's copy has only in-frame clones and leaves some out. The table has 90,000 to 130,000 clones, 80% to 95% seen once. This specimen consisted of peripheral blood, obtained 28 days after the second AZD1222 dose. Receptors originate from an adult who received the AZD1222 COVID-19 vaccine. Each CDR3 is given with its conserved first and last residue. D genes are given only for firm matches. Expanded clones are given a class, and other clones once, few, many or no size at all.

clone_size	v_call	j_call	d_call	cdr3_length	cdr3_aa	cdr3_nt
-	TRBV3-1/TRBV3-2	TRBJ1-1	-	13	CASSQDWNTEAFF	TGTGCCAGCAGCCAAGATTGGAACACTGAAGCTTTCTTT
-	TRBV5-4	TRBJ2-2	-	16	CASSSGGRRNTGELFF	TGTGCCAGCAGCTCCGGAGGTCGCAGGAACACCGGGGAGCTGTTTTTT
-	TRBV7-9	TRBJ1-1	-	16	CASSLEGTALDTEAFF	TGTGCCAGCAGCTTAGAAGGGACTGCTTTGGACACTGAAGCTTTCTTT
-	TRBV27	TRBJ2-2	TRBD2	16	CASSLRAGGHTGELFF	TGTGCCAGCAGTTTACGGGCGGGGGGGCACACCGGGGAGCTGTTTTTT
-	TRBV29-1	TRBJ2-7	-	11	CSVAGTGEQYF	TGCAGCGTTGCCGGGACGGGCGAGCAGTACTTC
-	TRBV7-6	TRBJ1-5	-	17	CASSFAKEGASNQPQHF	TGTGCCAGCAGCTTTGCTAAGGAAGGGGCTAGCAATCAGCCCCAGCATTTT
once	TRBV7-9	TRBJ1-3	-	14	CASSRGSSGNTIYF	TGTGCCAGCAGCCGCGGTAGCTCTGGAAACACCATATATTTT
-	TRBV10-2	TRBJ1-2	TRBD1	12	CASSGTGYGYTF	TGCGCCAGCAGTGGGACAGGCTATGGCTACACCTTC
-	TRBV9	TRBJ2-7	-	15	CASSVVPGSPYEQYF	TGTGCCAGCAGCGTAGTCCCGGGGTCGCCCTACGAGCAGTACTTC
-	TRBV24-1	TRBJ2-3	TRBD1	14	CATRDRGSMDTQYF	TGTGCCACCAGAGACAGGGGTTCCATGGATACGCAGTATTTT
once	TRBV7-6	TRBJ1-6	TRBD1	15	CASSPSPTGGSPLHF	TGTGCCAGCAGCCCATCCCCGACAGGGGGTTCACCCCTCCACTTT
-	TRBV11-2	TRBJ2-7	-	11	CASSYSYEQYF	TGTGCCAGCAGCTACAGTTACGAGCAGTACTTC
-	TRBV28	TRBJ1-6	-	15	CASRYRDFPDSPLHF	TGTGCCAGCAGGTACCGGGACTTCCCTGATTCACCCCTCCACTTT
-	TRBV5-1	TRBJ1-6	-	16	CASSRGAAVYNSPLHF	TGCGCCAGCAGCCGTGGGGCCGCCGTCTATAATTCACCCCTCCACTTT
-	TRBV2	TRBJ2-2	-	16	CASSEAGLENTGELFF	TGTGCCAGCAGTGAAGCTGGACTGGAGAACACCGGGGAGCTGTTTTTT
-	TRBV28	TRBJ1-5	-	15	CASSSGQYSNQPQHF	TGTGCCAGCAGTTCAGGACAATATAGCAATCAGCCCCAGCATTTT
-	TRBV5-5	TRBJ1-6	-	12	CASSLLDSPLHF	TGTGCCAGCAGCTTGTTGGACTCACCCCTCCACTTT
-	TRBV19	TRBJ2-5	-	15	CASSSKTTVKETQYF	TGTGCCAGTAGTTCGAAAACGACGGTTAAAGAGACCCAGTACTTC
-	TRBV7-8	TRBJ2-1	-	15	CASTVRGGAYNEQFF	TGTGCCAGCACCGTACGAGGGGGAGCCTACAATGAGCAGTTCTTC
once	TRBV9	TRBJ2-5	-	15	CASSGGTLRRETQYF	TGTGCCAGCAGCGGGGGAACCCTCAGACGGGAGACCCAGTACTTC
-	TRBV10-3	TRBJ1-2	TRBD1	13	CAISGDRFHGYTF	TGTGCCATCAGTGGGGACAGATTTCATGGCTACACCTTC
-	TRBV4-2	TRBJ2-7	TRBD1	13	CASSVGQPYEQYF	TGTGCCAGCAGCGTGGGACAGCCCTACGAGCAGTACTTC
once	TRBV11-1	TRBJ2-2	-	12	CASSLSRLELFF	TGTGCCAGCAGCCTCTCCCGGCTCGAGCTGTTTTTT
-	TRBV7-9	TRBJ2-2	TRBD1	15	CASSWGQGNTGELFF	TGTGCCAGCAGCTGGGGACAGGGAAACACCGGGGAGCTGTTTTTT
-	TRBV7-3	TRBJ1-5	-	13	CASSFDRNQPQHF	TGTGCCAGCAGCTTCGACCGCAATCAGCCCCAGCATTTT
-	TRBV6-1	TRBJ2-3	-	15	CASSGAGQSTDTQYF	TGTGCCAGCAGTGGAGCCGGGCAATCCACAGATACGCAGTATTTT
-	TRBV29-1	TRBJ2-7	-	15	CSVGHIGWSSYEQYF	TGCAGCGTTGGACACATCGGGTGGAGCTCCTACGAGCAGTACTTC
once	TRBV2	TRBJ2-5	-	11	CASSWEATQYF	TGTGCCAGCAGTTGGGAGGCGACCCAGTACTTC